This T cell receptor beta chain was identified in a study of human T cells and chemical hapten exposure. Study summary: It was small differences in pooled library volume that mainly caused per-sample TCR yields to vary. Study-level points and caveats: No shift was seen in TCRs above 1 in 1000 frequency with DPC sensitization.

This clonotype was observed a few times. Its specificity is unknown. Individual cDNA molecules (in the library) carried attached unique molecular identifiers. In the original processing: The number of TCRs in each sample had a median of 95,638 and spanned 23,224 to 690,600. From the 5' RACE reads, TCRdb called clonotypes with MiXCR, one entry per CDR3 protein. The V and J calls and clone size are TCRdb's, not the authors'. In the table there are about 140,000 distinct CDR3 sequences, 4.1% of which are singletons. Unfractionated whole blood yielded the extracted total RNA. Germline V gene lookup returns CDR1 GTSNPN and CDR2 SVGIG (reference sequence). V lost 2 bases, J lost 6 bases, and 20 bases lay in between. The CDR3 loop spans 15 amino acids.

The chain links TRBV30 to TRBJ2-7, with a weak D call TRBD2 (6 bases). This clonotype was sampled from a female donor in good health. The CDR3 region has the DNA TGTGCCTGGAGTTTAGAGGGGACTTTGAGGACCGAGCAGTACTTC. This translates into CAWSLEGTLRTEQYF. The entire variable domain, with the rest obtained from reference TRBV30 and TRBJ2-7, is as follows: SQTIHQWPATLVQPVGSPLSLECTVEGTSNPNLYWYRQAAGRGLQLLFYSVGIGQISSEVPQNLSASRPQDRQFILSSKKLLLSDSGFYLCAWSLEGTLRTEQYFGPGTRLTVT.